The rows below give T cell receptor beta chains drawn from one sample of a study of blood T cell repertoires in COVID-19. The table came from immunoSEQ multiplex PCR; TCRdb's copy has only in-frame clones and leaves some out. The table has under 250,000 clones, 82% seen once. Material for sequencing was PBMCs or T cells enriched from blood (not recorded which). The receptors were gathered from a woman aged 55-70 years who had recovered from COVID-19. CDR3s include the opening cysteine and the closing phenylalanine or tryptophan. D genes are given only for firm matches. Size tells how often a clone was seen (once, few, many) or the class of an expanded clone, and some rows leave it out.

abundance	v_gene	j_gene	d_gene	CDR3nt	CDR3aa
many	TRBV7-3	TRBJ1-1	NA	TGTGCCAGCAGCTTCGACAGTAGCACTGAAGCTTTCTTT	CASSFDSSTEAFF
NA	TRBV6-1	TRBJ2-6	NA	TGTGCCAGCAGTGAAAGGAGGGCTGGGGCCAACGTCCTGACTTTC	CASSERRAGANVLTF
NA	TRBV5-5	TRBJ2-7	TRBD1	TGTGCCAGCTCCAGTGGGACAGACCCTGGCGAGCAGTACTTC	CASSSGTDPGEQYF
NA	TRBV5-6	TRBJ2-2	TRBD1	TGTGCCAGCAGCTTTCGGGACAGACCCACCGGGGAGCTGTTTTTT	CASSFRDRPTGELFF
NA	TRBV13	TRBJ1-1	NA	TGTGCCAGCAGCTTAATCGGACCGGACGGGGGGCCAGGGAGGAATGAAGCTTTCTTT	CASSLIGPDGGPGRNEAFF
NA	TRBV20-1	TRBJ2-2	TRBD1	TGCAGTGCGAGTACCGGACAGGGGGGCGGGGAGCTGTTTTTT	CSASTGQGGGELFF
NA	TRBV7-8	TRBJ2-3	TRBD2	TGTGCCAGCAGCTTAGCGGGACTAGCAAATACGCAGTATTTT	CASSLAGLANTQYF
NA	TRBV27	TRBJ2-7	NA	TGTGCCAGCAGTCTCGGACTGACCCGGCTTGACGAGCAGTACTTC	CASSLGLTRLDEQYF
NA	TRBV4-1	TRBJ2-5	NA	TGCGCCAGCAGCCAAGTATCGCTACAAGAGACCCAGTACTTC	CASSQVSLQETQYF
NA	TRBV7-2	TRBJ1-5	TRBD1	TGTGCCAGCAGCTCTCACCGGGACAGGGGACATCAGCCCCAGCATTTT	CASSSHRDRGHQPQHF
NA	TRBV11-2	TRBJ1-1	NA	TGTGCCAGCAGTACGACTCAAGGCACTGAAGCTTTCTTT	CASSTTQGTEAFF
NA	TRBV27	TRBJ2-6	NA	TGTGCCAGCAGTTTCAGGGCCGGTAACTCTGGGGCCAACGTCCTGACTTTC	CASSFRAGNSGANVLTF
few	TRBV7-2	TRBJ2-7	NA	TGTGCCAGCAGCTTTTCCCGCGAGCAGTACTTC	CASSFSREQYF
NA	TRBV5-8	TRBJ1-1	NA	TGTGCCAGCACCGCAGACAGACACACTGAAGCTTTCTTT	CASTADRHTEAFF
NA	TRBV6-2/TRBV6-3	TRBJ1-5	NA	TGTGCCAGCAGTTTTGTGGGGGGAAATCAGCCCCAGCATTTT	CASSFVGGNQPQHF
NA	TRBV29-1	TRBJ1-4	TRBD1	TGCAGCGCCCAAGACAGGGAAGGGGCGACTAATGAAAAACTGTTTTTT	CSAQDREGATNEKLFF
once	TRBV4-2	TRBJ2-7	TRBD2	TGTGCCAGCAGCCAAGATCAAGCCCCGGGACTAGCGGGGCAGCGGCAGTACTTC	CASSQDQAPGLAGQRQYF
NA	TRBV5-3	TRBJ1-3	TRBD1	TGTGCCAGAAGCGACGGGACAGGCCTCCTCTCTGGAAACACCATATATTTT	CARSDGTGLLSGNTIYF
once	TRBV7-2	TRBJ2-1	TRBD2	TGTGCCAGCAGCCCCCCCCCTCGGCCTAGCGGGAGCTCCTACAATGAGCAGTTCTTC	CASSPPPRPSGSSYNEQFF
once	TRBV30	TRBJ2-3	TRBD2	TGTGCCTGGAGTGTAGGAGCGGGAAACACAGATACGCAGTATTTT	CAWSVGAGNTDTQYF
NA	TRBV9	TRBJ1-1	TRBD1	TGTGCCAGCAGCCCCTGGGACAGGGGGCTTCCTGAAGCTTTCTTT	CASSPWDRGLPEAFF
NA	TRBV13	TRBJ1-6	NA	TGTGCCAGCAGCTTAGGATCCCAGTGGGCCGCTAATTCACCCCTCCACTTT	CASSLGSQWAANSPLHF
NA	TRBV4-1	TRBJ2-4	NA	TGCGCCAGCAGTCACAAATTCAGGGGGGCGGCCAACTTACGCGAGCTTCAGTACTTC	CASSHKFRGAANLRELQYF
NA	TRBV7-6	TRBJ2-2	NA	TGTGCCAGCAGGAGAGCGGGCTTGAACACCGGGGAGCTGTTTTTT	CASRRAGLNTGELFF
NA	TRBV11-2	TRBJ2-1	TRBD1	TGTGCCAGCAGCTCGGGGCCGGGACAGGGCGACAATGAGCAGTTCTTC	CASSSGPGQGDNEQFF
NA	TRBV18	TRBJ1-2	TRBD1	TGTGCCAGCTCGGCCGACAGGGGCATCTATGGCTACACCTTC	CASSADRGIYGYTF
NA	TRBV2	TRBJ2-1	TRBD2	TGTGCCAGCAGCCGGGACTACGACAGCTCCTACAATGAGCAGTTCTTC	CASSRDYDSSYNEQFF
NA	TRBV3-1/TRBV3-2	TRBJ1-6	NA	TGTGCCAGCAGCCTTAGTACCGGGACCAGGGGTGGGGCCCTCCACTTT	CASSLSTGTRGGALHF
NA	TRBV2	TRBJ1-2	NA	TGTGCCAGCAGTGAAATCCTAAGTTACAGCTATGGCTACACCTTC	CASSEILSYSYGYTF
NA	TRBV4-2	TRBJ2-2	TRBD2	TGTGCCAGCAGCCCGCCGGCTAGCGGGACGAACACCGGGGAGCTGTTTTTT	CASSPPASGTNTGELFF
few	TRBV6-5	TRBJ1-5	TRBD1	TGTGCCAGCAGTCGACAGGGGAATAGCAATCAGCCCCAGCATTTT	CASSRQGNSNQPQHF
NA	TRBV3-1/TRBV3-2	TRBJ1-2	TRBD1	TGTGCCAGCAGCCAGGGGGGAAACAGGGGAGGCTACACCTTC	CASSQGGNRGGYTF
NA	TRBV11-2	TRBJ2-5	TRBD2	TGTGCCAGCAGTATGGTTCGGGAGGGCCGAGAGACCCAGTACTTC	CASSMVREGRETQYF
NA	TRBV6-5	TRBJ1-2	TRBD1	TGTGCCAGCAGTTATCGTCGGCAGGGGGCTAACTATGGCTACACCTTC	CASSYRRQGANYGYTF
once	TRBV7-9	TRBJ1-2	NA	TGTGCCAGCTCCCTATTTGTAGCTAACTATGGCTACACCTTC	CASSLFVANYGYTF
NA	TRBV5-4	TRBJ2-5	NA	TGTGCCAGCTATATTCAGGCACAAGAGACCCAGTACTTC	CASYIQAQETQYF
NA	TRBV19	TRBJ1-5	TRBD1	TGTGCCAGTACCTCCTACCCAGGGGGCTGGCAGCCCCAGCATTTT	CASTSYPGGWQPQHF
NA	TRBV6-4	TRBJ2-7	TRBD1	TGTGCCAGTTTACAGGGACAGGGACATTCCGAGCAGTACTTC	CASLQGQGHSEQYF
NA	TRBV12-5	TRBJ1-1	TRBD1	TGTGCTAGTGGTTTGCAGCCGGGACAGGGGACCACTGAAGCTTTCTTT	CASGLQPGQGTTEAFF
NA	TRBV5-4	TRBJ1-2	TRBD1	TGTGCCAGCAGCCGGGACAGGGGGCTCTATGGCTACACCTTC	CASSRDRGLYGYTF
NA	TRBV11-2	TRBJ1-3	NA	TGTGCCAGCAGCTTAGATTTCGGGTCTGGAAACACCATATATTTT	CASSLDFGSGNTIYF
NA	TRBV12-3/TRBV12-4	TRBJ1-1	NA	TGTGCCAGCAGTTTGGACAGATTCCCTGAAGCTTTCTTT	CASSLDRFPEAFF
NA	TRBV3-1/TRBV3-2	TRBJ2-7	TRBD1	TGTGCCAGCAGCCACTTCGACAGGGGGGGCGAGCAGTACTTC	CASSHFDRGGEQYF
once	TRBV10-3	TRBJ2-1	NA	TGTGCCATCAGTGATTTTCTGGACACCAAAGGGCCCCCAAATGAGCAGTTCTTC	CAISDFLDTKGPPNEQFF
NA	TRBV5-4	TRBJ2-6	TRBD1	TGTGCCAGCAGCTTGGCAGGGGGCTCTGGGGCCAACGTCCTGACTTTC	CASSLAGGSGANVLTF
few	TRBV19	TRBJ2-7	NA	TGTGCCAGTAGTGCCTTACAGGGAGCCTACGAGCAGTACTTC	CASSALQGAYEQYF
NA	TRBV4-1	TRBJ2-7	TRBD1	TGCGCCAGCAGCCTGGCGAACAGGGGCTCCTACGAGCAGTACTTC	CASSLANRGSYEQYF
NA	TRBV7-2	TRBJ2-7	NA	TGTGCCAGCAGCTTAGGAGGCGGGTCTGGGGACGAGCAGTACTTC	CASSLGGGSGDEQYF
NA	TRBV29-1	TRBJ1-2	TRBD1	TGCAGCGTCCGGACAGGAAGTAACTATGGCTACACCTTC	CSVRTGSNYGYTF
NA	TRBV6-5	TRBJ2-5	TRBD1	TGTGCCAGCAGTTACGGGACAGGGGGCCAAGAGACCCAGTACTTC	CASSYGTGGQETQYF
once	TRBV6-2/TRBV6-3	TRBJ1-2	TRBD1	TGTGCCAGCAGCTCCGGGACAGGGGGTGTAGGGTATGGCTACACCTTC	CASSSGTGGVGYGYTF